This is a list of T cell receptor beta chains from one sample in a study of cytomegalovirus exposure and HLA in healthy donors. This table comes from immunoSEQ multiplex PCR, and its TCRdb copy is limited to in-frame clones, with some not included. This table holds some 160,000 clones, around 72% found once. Sequenced input: PBMCs. The receptors were sampled from a woman aged 40 to 50 in good health and CMV-seropositive. The CDR3 runs from the conserved cysteine through the conserved F or W. D genes are given only for firm matches. Not all rows give a size; the values are once, few, many and, for expanded clones, a class.

D gene	clone size	J gene	V gene	CDR3 DNA	CDR3 protein
TRBD2	NA	TRBJ2-3	TRBV28	TGTGCCAGCAGTCCCTGGGGACTAGCGGGGACCCTTAGCACAGATACGCAGTATTTT	CASSPWGLAGTLSTDTQYF
TRBD1	NA	TRBJ2-1	TRBV5-6	TGTGCCAGCAGCCTGGGGGACAGATACAATGAGCAGTTCTTC	CASSLGDRYNEQFF
NA	NA	TRBJ1-6	TRBV7-8	TGTGCCAGCAGCCTACAGGGATTAGAATCACCCCTCCACTTT	CASSLQGLESPLHF
NA	NA	TRBJ1-1	TRBV4-1	TGCGCCAGCAGCCAAAGTCCCCCAACAGGGCGCACTGAAGCTTTCTTT	CASSQSPPTGRTEAFF
NA	NA	TRBJ2-1	TRBV6-4	TGTGCCAGCTCTCGGGACTCCTTCTTAAGTGAGCAGTTCTTC	CASSRDSFLSEQFF
NA	NA	TRBJ1-5	TRBV10-1	TGCGCCAGCAGTGAGTCGGAGCGGGGGGGACACTTTCGCAATCAGCCCCAGCATTTT	CASSESERGGHFRNQPQHF
TRBD1	NA	TRBJ2-5	TRBV18	TGTGCCAGCTCACAGACCTTGGACAGGGTAGTCCAAGAGACCCAGTACTTC	CASSQTLDRVVQETQYF
TRBD1	NA	TRBJ1-6	TRBV7-2	TGTGCCAGCAGCTTCCCGGGACAGAATTCACCCCTCCACTTT	CASSFPGQNSPLHF
NA	NA	TRBJ2-4	TRBV1	TGCACCAGCAGCCAAGAAGTGATCGCTAGCGGGGGGGAAGCCAAAAACATTCAGTACTTC	CTSSQEVIASGGEAKNIQYF
TRBD1	NA	TRBJ1-1	TRBV5-1	TGCGCCAGCAGCTTCCCCGGGACAGCTAACACTGAAGCTTTCTTT	CASSFPGTANTEAFF
NA	NA	TRBJ2-7	TRBV5-5	TGTGCCAGCAGCAGGGAGGTGAACTCCTACGAGCAGTACTTC	CASSREVNSYEQYF
NA	NA	TRBJ1-1	TRBV7-9	TGTGCCAGCAGCTTTCCCGTCTCGAGTGAAGCTTTCTTT	CASSFPVSSEAFF
NA	NA	TRBJ2-2	TRBV25-1	TGTGCCAGCAGTGAAGGTCTCAGGGAATCCACGAACACCGGGGAGCTGTTTTTT	CASSEGLRESTNTGELFF
TRBD2	NA	TRBJ2-7	TRBV28	TGTGCCACACGGACTAGCGGGGGGGCCTACGAGCAGTACTTC	CATRTSGGAYEQYF
NA	NA	TRBJ2-3	TRBV6-1	TGTGCCAGCAGACAGAGCTCTAGCACAGATACGCAGTATTTT	CASRQSSSTDTQYF
TRBD1	NA	TRBJ1-4	TRBV29-1	TGCAGCGTTGAAGCCCAGTCCGGGACAGGGGGAGAAAAACTGTTTTTT	CSVEAQSGTGGEKLFF
NA	NA	TRBJ1-5	TRBV4-2	TGTGCCAGCAGCCAATCGGACACTTATCAGCCCCAGCATTTT	CASSQSDTYQPQHF
NA	NA	TRBJ2-7	TRBV4-1	TGCGCCAGCAGCCAGGACTTGGGACACTCCTACGAGCAGTACTTC	CASSQDLGHSYEQYF
NA	few	TRBJ2-2	TRBV5-4	TGTGCCAGCAGCTTGGACAGAACGAGCACCGGGGAGCTGTTTTTT	CASSLDRTSTGELFF
TRBD2	NA	TRBJ2-7	TRBV5-1	TGCGCCAGCAGCGTAAGCGGGGCCTCCTACGAGCAGTACTTC	CASSVSGASYEQYF